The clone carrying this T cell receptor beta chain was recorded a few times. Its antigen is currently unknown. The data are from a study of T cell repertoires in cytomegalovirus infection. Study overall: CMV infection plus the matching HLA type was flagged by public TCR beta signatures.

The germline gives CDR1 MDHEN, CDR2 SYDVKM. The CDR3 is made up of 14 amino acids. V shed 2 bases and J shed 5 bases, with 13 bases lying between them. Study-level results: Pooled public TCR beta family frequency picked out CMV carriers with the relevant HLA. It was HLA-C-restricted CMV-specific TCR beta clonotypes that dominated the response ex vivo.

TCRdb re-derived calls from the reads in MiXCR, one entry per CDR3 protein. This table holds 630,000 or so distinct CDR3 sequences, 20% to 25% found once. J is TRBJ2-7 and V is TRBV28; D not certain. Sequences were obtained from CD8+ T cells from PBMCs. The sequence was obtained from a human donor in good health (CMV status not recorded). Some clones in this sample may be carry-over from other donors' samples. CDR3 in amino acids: CASSLNTGGDEQYF. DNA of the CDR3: TGTGCCAGCAGTTTAAACACCGGTGGGGACGAGCAGTACTTC.